The next 5 T cell receptor beta chains were all read from a single sample in a study of blood T cells in healthy people across ages. It was with a sample-barcoded 5' primer and a J-beta primer mix that a second PCR of about 6 to 11 cycles was run. MiXCR, run by TCRdb on the 5' RACE reads, gives a single entry per CDR3 protein. Here the sample spans 650,000 or so distinct CDR3 sequences, 52% being singletons. The sequenced material came from blood. Every receptor here comes from a woman of 80 years or more in good health.

The CDR3 region is CASSLVGRRSMNALNTEAFF. The CDR3 bases are TGTGCCAGCAGCTTAGTTGGGAGACGGAGTATGAACGCATTGAACACTGAAGCTTTCTTT. This chain connects TRBV7-2 to TRBJ1-1; no clear D. V was trimmed by 1 base and J by 0 bases, leaving 24 bases between them. Germline CDR1 reads SGHTA; CDR2 reads FQGNSA. This CDR3 region has 20 residues.

Details on this clonotype: A clone one base away is much larger, so this may be a read error. V is TRBV2 and J is TRBJ2-1, with a possible D match to TRBD2 (7 bases). This CDR3 is built from 17 residues. V was pared by 5 bases and J by 6 bases, with 23 bases between. CDR1 is SNHLY, CDR2 FYNNEI, per germline. The CDR3 sequence: CASSQLGGPLVPNEQFF. The CDR3 DNA reads as TGTGCCAGCAGTCAACTGGGGGGGCCTTTAGTTCCCAATGAGCAGTTCTTC.

This clonotype was detected many times. The V call is TRBV18, the J call TRBJ2-7, with D perhaps being TRBD1 or TRBD2 (5 bases each). The V gene's germline CDR1 is KGHSH and CDR2 LQKENI. The CDR3 covers 14 residues. V lost 3 bases and J lost 4, with 13 bases in between. This CDR3 is CASSPGTGTYEQYF. The CDR3 region has the DNA TGTGCCAGCTCACCCGGGACCGGGACGTACGAGCAGTACTTC.

This chain links TRBV20-1 with TRBJ1-3; D is perhaps TRBD1 (6 bases). Germline-derived CDR1 and CDR2 are DFQATT and SNEGSKA (reference sequence). CDR3 length: 16 residues. V lost 0 bases, J lost 4 bases, and 16 bases lay in between. This CDR3 reads CSARDLPGTTGNTIYF. CDR3 nucleotides: TGCAGTGCTAGAGATCTTCCAGGGACAACGGGAAACACCATATATTTT.

A note on this clonotype: A much larger clone sits a single nucleotide away, making a read error possible. J is TRBJ2-3 and V is TRBV15; 9 nucleotides agree with TRBD2. CDR1 and CDR2 from the germline V gene are LNHNV and YYDKDF (reference sequence). CDR3 length equals 14 residues. The CDR3 region is CATGRTSGTDTQYF. In DNA, the CDR3 is TGTGCCACCGGCAGGACTAGCGGCACAGATACGCAGTATTTT.